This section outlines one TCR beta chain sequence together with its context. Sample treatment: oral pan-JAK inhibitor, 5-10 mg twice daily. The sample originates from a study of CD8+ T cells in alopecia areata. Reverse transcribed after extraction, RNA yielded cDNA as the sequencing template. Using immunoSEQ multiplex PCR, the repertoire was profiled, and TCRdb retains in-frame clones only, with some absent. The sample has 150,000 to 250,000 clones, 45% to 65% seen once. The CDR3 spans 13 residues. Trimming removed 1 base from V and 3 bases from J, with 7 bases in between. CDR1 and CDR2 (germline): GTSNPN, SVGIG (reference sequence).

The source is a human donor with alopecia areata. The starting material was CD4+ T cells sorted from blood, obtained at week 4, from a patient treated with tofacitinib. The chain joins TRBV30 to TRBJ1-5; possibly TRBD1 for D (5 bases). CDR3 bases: TGTGCCTGGAGTGGAGGGACCAATCAGCCCCAGCATTTT. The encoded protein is CAWSGGTNQPQHF.